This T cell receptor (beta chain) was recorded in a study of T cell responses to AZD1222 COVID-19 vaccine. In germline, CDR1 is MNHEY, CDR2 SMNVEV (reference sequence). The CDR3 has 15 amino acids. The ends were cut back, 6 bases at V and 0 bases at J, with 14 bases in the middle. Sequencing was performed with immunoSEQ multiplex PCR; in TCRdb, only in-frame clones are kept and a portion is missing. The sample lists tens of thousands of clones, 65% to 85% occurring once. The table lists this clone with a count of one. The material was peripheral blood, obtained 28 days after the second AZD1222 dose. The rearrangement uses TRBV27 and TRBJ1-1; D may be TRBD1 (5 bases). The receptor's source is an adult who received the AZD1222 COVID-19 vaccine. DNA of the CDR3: TGTGCCAGCAGGGACACCAGAAGGATGAACACTGAAGCTTTCTTT. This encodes CASRDTRRMNTEAFF.